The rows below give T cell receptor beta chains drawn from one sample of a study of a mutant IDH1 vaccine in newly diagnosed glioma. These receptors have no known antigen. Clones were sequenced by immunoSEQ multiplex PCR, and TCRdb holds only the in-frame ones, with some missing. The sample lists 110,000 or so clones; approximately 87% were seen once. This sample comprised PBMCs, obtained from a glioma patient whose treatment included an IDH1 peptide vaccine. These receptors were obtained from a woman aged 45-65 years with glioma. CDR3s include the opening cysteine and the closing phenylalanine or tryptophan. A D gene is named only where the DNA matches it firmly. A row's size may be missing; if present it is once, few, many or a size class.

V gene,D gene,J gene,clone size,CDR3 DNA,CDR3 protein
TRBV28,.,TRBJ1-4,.,TGTGCCAGCAGCCCCGGGGGACCGCCTGATGAAAAACTGTTTTTT,CASSPGGPPDEKLFF
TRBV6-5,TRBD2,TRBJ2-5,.,TGTGCCAGCAGCCGGACTAGCGGGAGGGGAGAGACCCAGTACTTC,CASSRTSGRGETQYF
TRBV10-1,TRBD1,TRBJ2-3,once,TGCGCCAGCAGTGTCGACAGGGATGTAGATACGCAGTATTTT,CASSVDRDVDTQYF
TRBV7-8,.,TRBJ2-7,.,TGTGCCAGCAGCTTACGACAGGAGTACGAGCAGTACTTC,CASSLRQEYEQYF
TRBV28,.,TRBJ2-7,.,TGTGCCAGCACCCGACTTCGAGCCTACGAGCAGTACTTC,CASTRLRAYEQYF
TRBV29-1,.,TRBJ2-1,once,TGCAGCGTTGAGGGAGTGGGGGAGCTCGAAATTTACAATGAGCAGTTCTTC,CSVEGVGELEIYNEQFF
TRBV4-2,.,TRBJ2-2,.,TGTGCCAGCAGCCAAGATGTCTCTACAGGTGCTACCACCGGGGAGCTGTTTTTT,CASSQDVSTGATTGELFF
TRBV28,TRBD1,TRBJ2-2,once,TGTGCCAGCAGTTTACAGGGGGCAAGGGAGCTGTTTTTT,CASSLQGARELFF
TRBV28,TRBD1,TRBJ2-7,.,TGTGCCAGCAGTCAGCCGGGACAGGGGGCTGAGGTACAGTACTTC,CASSQPGQGAEVQYF
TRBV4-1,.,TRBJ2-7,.,TGCGCCAGCAGCCGGGCGGGGAGCCACGAGCAGTACTTC,CASSRAGSHEQYF
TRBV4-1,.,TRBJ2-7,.,TGCGCCAGCAGCCAAGATCGGGGGCGGGTGTACGAGCAGTACTTC,CASSQDRGRVYEQYF
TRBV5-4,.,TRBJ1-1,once,TGTGCCAGCAGCACCGGGACCGCCTATCCGAGGACTGAAGCTTTCTTT,CASSTGTAYPRTEAFF
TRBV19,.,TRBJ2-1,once,TGTGCCAGTAGAGAATTTAACAATGAGCAGTTCTTC,CASREFNNEQFF
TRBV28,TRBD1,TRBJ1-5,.,TGTGCCAGCAGTTCCTCGGGACAGGGGGAGGGGCAGCCCCAGCATTTT,CASSSSGQGEGQPQHF
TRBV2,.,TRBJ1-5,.,TGTGCCAGCAAACGGGATAGCAATCAGCCCCAGCATTTT,CASKRDSNQPQHF
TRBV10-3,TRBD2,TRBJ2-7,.,TGTGCCATCACCCTGACTAGCGGATCCTCCTACGAGCAGTACTTC,CAITLTSGSSYEQYF
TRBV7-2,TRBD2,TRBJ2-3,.,TGTGCCAGCAGCTGGGGACTAGCGGGAGGTTTAGATACGCAGTATTTT,CASSWGLAGGLDTQYF
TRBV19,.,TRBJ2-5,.,TGTGCCAGTCTCGCTAGAAGGGGAGAGACCCAGTACTTC,CASLARRGETQYF
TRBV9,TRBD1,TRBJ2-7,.,TGTGCCAGCAGCATCGGACAGGGTCCTTTCTACGAGCAGTACTTC,CASSIGQGPFYEQYF
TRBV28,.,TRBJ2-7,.,TGTGCCAGCAGTTTAAGGGTCGACGAGCAGTACTTC,CASSLRVDEQYF
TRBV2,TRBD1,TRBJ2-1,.,TGTGCCAGCACTTGGGACAGGGCCTACAATGAGCAGTTCTTC,CASTWDRAYNEQFF
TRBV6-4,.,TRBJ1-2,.,TGTGCCAGCAGTCCGGACGCTACTAACTATGGCTACACCTTC,CASSPDATNYGYTF
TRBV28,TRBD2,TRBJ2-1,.,TGTGCCACCACGAGAGGCGGGAGGTGGAATGAGCAGTTCTTC,CATTRGGRWNEQFF
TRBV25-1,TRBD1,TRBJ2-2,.,TGTGCCAGCAGCGCCGTCCGGGACAGTAACACCGGGGAGCTGTTTTTT,CASSAVRDSNTGELFF
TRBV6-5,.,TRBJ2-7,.,TGTGCCAGCAGTGAAGCTGGCTTCGAGCAGTACTTC,CASSEAGFEQYF
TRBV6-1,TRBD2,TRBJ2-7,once,TGTGCCAGCGCGGGAGGGCCGATCAACGAGCAGTACTTC,CASAGGPINEQYF
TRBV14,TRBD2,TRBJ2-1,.,TGTGCCAGCAGCCTCATCGCTAGCGGGAGGCGAATACCCTACAATGAGCAGTTCTTC,CASSLIASGRRIPYNEQFF
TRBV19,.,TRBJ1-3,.,TGTGCCAGTAAGGAGTCGGGCAGTGGAAACACCATATATTTT,CASKESGSGNTIYF
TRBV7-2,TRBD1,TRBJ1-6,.,TGTGCCAGCAGCAAGGGGGCAGGGATGAATTCACCCCTCCACTTT,CASSKGAGMNSPLHF
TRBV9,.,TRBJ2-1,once,TGTGCCAGCAGCGGGGACGGCTACAATGAGCAGTTCTTC,CASSGDGYNEQFF
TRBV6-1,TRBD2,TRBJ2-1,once,TGTGCCAGCAGTGAAAGGAGGGAATGGCGGGAGGCCTACAATGAGCAGTTCTTC,CASSERREWREAYNEQFF
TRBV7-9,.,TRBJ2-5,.,TGTGCCAGCAGCTTAGGGTTTCCGCGGGAGCAGGGGGAGCAGTACTTC,CASSLGFPREQGEQYF
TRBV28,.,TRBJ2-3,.,TGTGCCAGCAGTTTCGGATCGGGGAGGTGGGGAGATACGCAGTATTTT,CASSFGSGRWGDTQYF
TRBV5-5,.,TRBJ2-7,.,TGTGCCAGCAGCTTCTTCCCAGTCCACGAGCAGTACTTC,CASSFFPVHEQYF
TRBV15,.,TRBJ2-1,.,TGTGCCACCAAAGCGGGCCCGTATCAGTTCTTC,CATKAGPYQFF
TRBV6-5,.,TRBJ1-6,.,TGTGCCAGCAGCGGGACTCGGGGGGCTGGATCACCCCTCCACTTT,CASSGTRGAGSPLHF
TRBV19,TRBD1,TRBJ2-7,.,TGTGCCAGTAAGGGGGGACAGGACTACGAGCAGTACTTC,CASKGGQDYEQYF
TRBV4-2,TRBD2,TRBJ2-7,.,TGTGCCAGCAGCCAGGGACTAGCGGTGAACTACGAGCAGTACTTC,CASSQGLAVNYEQYF
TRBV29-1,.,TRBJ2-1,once,TGCAGCGTTGAATCTTATCGTGGGGGGCGGAATGAGCAGTTCTTC,CSVESYRGGRNEQFF
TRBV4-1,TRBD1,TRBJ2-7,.,TGCGCCAGCAGCCTAGGACAGGGTTACGAGCAGTACTTC,CASSLGQGYEQYF
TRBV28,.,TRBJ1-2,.,TGTGCCAGCAGTTTATTCACACGAAACTATGGCTACACCTTC,CASSLFTRNYGYTF
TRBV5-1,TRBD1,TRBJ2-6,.,TGCGCCAGCAGCTTTACAGGGGCAGGGGCCAACGTCCTGACTTTC,CASSFTGAGANVLTF
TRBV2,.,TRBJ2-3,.,TGTGCCAGCAGTGTAGGGGTCGGCGGGCTGGGCACAGATACGCAGTATTTT,CASSVGVGGLGTDTQYF
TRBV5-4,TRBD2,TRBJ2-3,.,TGTGCCAGCAGCTTGGGGCTAGCGGGAGTAGGAGATACGCAGTATTTT,CASSLGLAGVGDTQYF